This T cell receptor (beta chain) is from a study of CD8 T cells in ankylosing spondylitis. General study results and limits: Ankylosing spondylitis blood seemed to carry a telltale TCR beta motif made of seven or eight highly homologous variants.

CDR3 length: 15 amino acids. V dropped 1 base and J dropped 5; count of bases not matched to a gene: 4. Germline V CDR1 and CDR2: MNHEY, SVGEGT. Regarding this clonotype: What it binds is not known.

For TCR beta, libraries came from quantitative 5'-RACE with molecular barcodes. MiXCR, run by TCRdb on the 5' RACE reads, gives a single entry per CDR3 protein. The sample carries 380,000 or so distinct CDR3 sequences, roughly 22% recorded once. The genes are TRBV6-2 or TRBV6-3 and TRBJ2-3; 9 positions agree with TRBD2. Input material: blood, either unsorted or a sorted T cell fraction (not recorded which). This receptor was taken from a male donor with ankylosing spondylitis or in good health (not recorded which). The CDR3: CASSYFSGGKDTQYF. DNA for the CDR3: TGTGCCAGCAGTTACTTCAGCGGGGGGAAAGATACGCAGTATTTT.